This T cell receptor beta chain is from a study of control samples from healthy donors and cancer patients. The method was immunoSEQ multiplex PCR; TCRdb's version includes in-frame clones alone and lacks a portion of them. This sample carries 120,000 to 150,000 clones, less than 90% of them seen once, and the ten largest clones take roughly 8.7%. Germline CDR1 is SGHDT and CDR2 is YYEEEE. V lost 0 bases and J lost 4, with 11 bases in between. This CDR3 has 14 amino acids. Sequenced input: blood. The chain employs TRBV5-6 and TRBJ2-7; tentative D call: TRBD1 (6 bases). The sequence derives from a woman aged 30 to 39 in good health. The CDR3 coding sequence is TGTGCCAGCAGCTTGGGAACAGGGATTTACGAGCAGTACTTC. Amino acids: CASSLGTGIYEQYF.